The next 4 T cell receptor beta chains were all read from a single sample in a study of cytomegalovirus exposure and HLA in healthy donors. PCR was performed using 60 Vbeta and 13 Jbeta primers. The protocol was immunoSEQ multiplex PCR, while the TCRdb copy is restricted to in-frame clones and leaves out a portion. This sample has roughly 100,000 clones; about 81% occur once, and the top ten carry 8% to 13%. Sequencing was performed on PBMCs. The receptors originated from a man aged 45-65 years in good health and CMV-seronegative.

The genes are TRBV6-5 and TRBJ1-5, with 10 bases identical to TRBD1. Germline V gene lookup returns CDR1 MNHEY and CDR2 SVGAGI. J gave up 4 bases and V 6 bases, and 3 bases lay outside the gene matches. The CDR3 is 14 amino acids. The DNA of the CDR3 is TGTGCCAGCAGCGACAGGGGGCGAAATCAGCCCCAGCATTTT. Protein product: CASSDRGRNQPQHF.

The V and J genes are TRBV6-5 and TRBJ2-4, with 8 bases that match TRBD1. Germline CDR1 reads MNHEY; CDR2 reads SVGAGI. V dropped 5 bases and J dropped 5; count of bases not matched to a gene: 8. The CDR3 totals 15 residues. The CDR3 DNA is TGTGCCAGCAGTCTAGCCAGGGGGCCCGAAAACATTCAGTACTTC. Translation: CASSLARGPENIQYF.

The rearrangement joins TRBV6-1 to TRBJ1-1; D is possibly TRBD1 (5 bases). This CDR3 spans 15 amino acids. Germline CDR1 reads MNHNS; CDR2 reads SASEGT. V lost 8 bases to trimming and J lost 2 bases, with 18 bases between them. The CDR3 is CASLGGGAINTEAFF. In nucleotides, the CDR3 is TGTGCCAGCCTTGGGGGAGGGGCAATAAACACTGAAGCTTTCTTT.

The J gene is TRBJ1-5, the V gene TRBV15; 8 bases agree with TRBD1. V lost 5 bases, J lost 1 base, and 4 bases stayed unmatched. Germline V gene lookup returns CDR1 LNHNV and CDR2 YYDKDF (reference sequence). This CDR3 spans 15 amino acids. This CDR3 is CATSSWDRSNQPQHF. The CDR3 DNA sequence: TGTGCCACCAGCTCCTGGGACAGGAGCAATCAGCCCCAGCATTTT.